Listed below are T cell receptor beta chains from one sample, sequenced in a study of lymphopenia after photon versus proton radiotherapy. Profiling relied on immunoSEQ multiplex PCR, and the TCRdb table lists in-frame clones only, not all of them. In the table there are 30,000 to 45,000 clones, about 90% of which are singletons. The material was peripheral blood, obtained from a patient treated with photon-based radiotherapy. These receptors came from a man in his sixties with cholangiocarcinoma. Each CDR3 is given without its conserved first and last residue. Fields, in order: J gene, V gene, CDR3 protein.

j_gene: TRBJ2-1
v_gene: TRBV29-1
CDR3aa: SAQREGSYNEQF

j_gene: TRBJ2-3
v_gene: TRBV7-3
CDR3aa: ASSQGGADTQY

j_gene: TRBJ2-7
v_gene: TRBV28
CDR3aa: ASSLEREKNEQY

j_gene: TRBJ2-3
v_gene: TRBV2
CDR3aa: ASSSLGSGDTQY

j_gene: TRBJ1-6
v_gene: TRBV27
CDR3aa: ASSLGIPQYSPLH

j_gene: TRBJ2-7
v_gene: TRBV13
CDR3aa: ASRAKGGASYEQY

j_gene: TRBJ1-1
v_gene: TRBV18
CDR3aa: ASSRTRANTEAF

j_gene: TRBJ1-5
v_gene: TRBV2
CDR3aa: ASTSWENQPQH

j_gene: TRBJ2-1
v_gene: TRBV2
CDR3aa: ASRELAGGYNEQF

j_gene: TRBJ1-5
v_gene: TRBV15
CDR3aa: ATSRTGFSNQPQH

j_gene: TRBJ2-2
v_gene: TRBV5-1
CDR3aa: ASSTDRGNTGELF

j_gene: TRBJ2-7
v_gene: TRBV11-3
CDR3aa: ASSLEQGDEQY

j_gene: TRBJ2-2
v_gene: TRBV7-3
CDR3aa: ASRDSLSTGELF

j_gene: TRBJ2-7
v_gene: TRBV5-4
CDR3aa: ASSFNSNYEQY

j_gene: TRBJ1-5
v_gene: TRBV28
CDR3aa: ASSFQPTRYDQPQH

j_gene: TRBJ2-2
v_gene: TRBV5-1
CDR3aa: ASLTPSTGELF